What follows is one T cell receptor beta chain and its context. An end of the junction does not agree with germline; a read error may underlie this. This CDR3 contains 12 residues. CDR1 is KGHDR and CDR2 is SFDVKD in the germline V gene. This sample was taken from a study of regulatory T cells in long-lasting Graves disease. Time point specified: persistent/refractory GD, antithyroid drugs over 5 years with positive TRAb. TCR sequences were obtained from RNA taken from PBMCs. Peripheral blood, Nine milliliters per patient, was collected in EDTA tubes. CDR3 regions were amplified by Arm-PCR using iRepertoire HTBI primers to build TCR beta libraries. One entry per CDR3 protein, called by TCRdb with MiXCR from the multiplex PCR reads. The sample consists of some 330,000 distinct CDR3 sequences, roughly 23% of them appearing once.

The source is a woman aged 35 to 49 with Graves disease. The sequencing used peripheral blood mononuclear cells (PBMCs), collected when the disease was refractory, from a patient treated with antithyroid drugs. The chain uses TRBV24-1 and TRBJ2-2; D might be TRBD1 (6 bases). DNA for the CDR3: TGTGCCACCAGTGGACAGGCCGGGGAGCTGCTTTTT. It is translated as CATSGQAGELLF.